The following is a T cell receptor (beta chain) sequence with its context. Its antigen is not known. Deletions cut 2 bases from V and 4 bases from J, with 14 bases between. The CDR3 is 15 amino acids. CDR1 is ENHRY, CDR2 SYGVKD, per germline. Using its own MiXCR run on the RT-PCR reads, TCRdb lists one record per CDR3 protein. The repertoire holds about 700,000 distinct CDR3 sequences, with approximately 15% as singletons. These data are taken from a study of response to subunit inactivated influenza vaccine. Points from the study as a whole: Each seasonal influenza vaccination, the authors suggested, recruits few new T cells.

The sequence came from a man in his fifties or sixties who received an inactivated influenza vaccine. The chain joins TRBV10-3 to TRBJ1-2; D not resolved. The material sequenced was PBMCs from blood, taken approximately 15 days before vaccination. CDR3 residues: CAISEQYGNGYGYTF. The CDR3 nucleotides are TGTGCCATCAGTGAGCAGTATGGGAATGGCTATGGCTACACCTTC.